These 2 T cell receptor beta chains were sequenced from one sample in a study of T-cell reconstitution after alpha-beta-depleted transplantation in children. The authors prepared the TCRbeta library with unique molecular identifiers. TCRdb ran MiXCR on the PCR reads and lists one entry per CDR3 protein. The sample shows roughly 350,000 distinct CDR3 sequences, 16% of them seen only once. The specimen comprised PBMCs, mostly from graft donor cells, sampled 360 days after TCRalphabeta/CD19-depleted stem cell transplant. The receptors stem from a male patient aged 2-10 years who had a stem cell transplant for acute lymphoblastic leukemia, so the T cells may come from the graft donor.

The chain carries TRBV15 and TRBJ2-3; a weak D match, TRBD2 (7 bases). Per germline, CDR1 LNHNV and CDR2 YYDKDF (reference sequence). The CDR3 has 18 residues. The V end was cut by 2 bases, the J end by 3 bases, with 21 bases between. CDR3 amino acids: CATSRTGGGARWTDTQYF. CDR3 in DNA: TGTGCCACCAGCAGAACTGGGGGGGGGGCGCGGTGGACAGATACGCAGTATTTT. The full variable domain, in which reference TRBV15 and TRBJ2-3 provide the parts outside the CDR3, is DAMVIQNPRYQVTQFGKPVTLSCSQTLNHNVMYWYQQKSSQAPKLLFHYYDKDFNNEADTPDNFQSRRPNTSFCFLDIRSPGLGDTAMYLCATSRTGGGARWTDTQYFGPGTRLTVL.

The V call is TRBV20-1, the J call TRBJ2-5; a weak D match, TRBD2 (5 bases). V dropped 6 bases and J dropped 6 bases, with 17 bases sitting between them. The CDR3 runs to 13 residues. The germline gives CDR1 DFQATT, CDR2 SNEGSKA (reference sequence). The CDR3: CSASDYVAKTQYF. CDR3 bases: TGCAGTGCCTCCGACTATGTCGCCAAGACCCAGTACTTC.